Presented here are 3 T cell receptor beta chains from one specimen sequenced in a study of T cell changes during pregnancy in multiple sclerosis. Data came from immunoSEQ multiplex PCR; TCRdb stores just in-frame clones and leaves some out. The repertoire includes 50,000 to 55,000 clones, roughly 90% of them detected once, and 0.35% to 0.4% sits in the top ten. The material sequenced was CD4+ T cells from peripheral blood mononuclear cells, taken after pregnancy. The receptor set was obtained from a female donor with multiple sclerosis, enrolled in a pregnancy study.

The genes are TRBV11-3 and TRBJ2-1, with D possibly TRBD2 on 7 matching bases. V dropped 4 bases and J dropped 9 bases, with 19 bases sitting between them. The CDR3 length is 15 residues. Germline V gene lookup returns CDR1 SGHNT and CDR2 YENEEA. The CDR3 nucleotides read TGTGCCAGCAGCTCACCGGTCAGGGGAGGGGGTGAGCAGTTCTTC. Amino acid sequence: CASSSPVRGGGEQFF.

The gene calls are TRBV6-1 and TRBJ2-2, with 8 positions matching TRBD1. The CDR3 consists of 14 residues. Losses at the gene ends were 3 bases for V and 7 bases for J; bases not matched to a gene: 4. CDR1 and CDR2 from the germline V gene are MNHNS and SASEGT. The chain's CDR3 is CASSDRQGHGELFF. The CDR3 DNA reads TGTGCCAGCAGTGACAGACAGGGGCACGGGGAGCTGTTTTTT.

The chain carries TRBV5-4 and TRBJ2-2; 7 bases line up with TRBD2. Germline V gene lookup returns CDR1 SGHNT and CDR2 YYREEE (reference sequence). V was clipped by 4 bases and J by 6 bases; unmatched bases: 9. The CDR3 is made up of 15 amino acids. CDR3 DNA: TGTGCCAGCAGCCTCCGACGGGGGGTCGCCGGGGAGCTGTTTTTT. This sequence encodes CASSLRRGVAGELFF.